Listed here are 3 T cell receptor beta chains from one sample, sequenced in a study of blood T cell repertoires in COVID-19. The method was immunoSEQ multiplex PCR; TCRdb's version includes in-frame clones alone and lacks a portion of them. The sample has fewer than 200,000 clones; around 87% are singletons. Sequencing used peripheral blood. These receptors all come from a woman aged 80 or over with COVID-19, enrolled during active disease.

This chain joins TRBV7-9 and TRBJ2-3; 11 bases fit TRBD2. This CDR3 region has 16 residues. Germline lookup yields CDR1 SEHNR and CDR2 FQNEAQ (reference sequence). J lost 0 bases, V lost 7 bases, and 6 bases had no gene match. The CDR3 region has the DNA TGTGCCAGCACCCGAAGGACTAGCGGGAGCACAGATACGCAGTATTTT. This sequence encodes CASTRRTSGSTDTQYF.

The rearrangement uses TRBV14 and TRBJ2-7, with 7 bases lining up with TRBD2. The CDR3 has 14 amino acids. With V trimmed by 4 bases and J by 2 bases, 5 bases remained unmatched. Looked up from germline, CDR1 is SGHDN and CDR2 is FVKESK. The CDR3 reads CASSRGTIPYEQYF. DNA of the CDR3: TGTGCCAGCAGCCGAGGGACTATTCCCTACGAGCAGTACTTC.

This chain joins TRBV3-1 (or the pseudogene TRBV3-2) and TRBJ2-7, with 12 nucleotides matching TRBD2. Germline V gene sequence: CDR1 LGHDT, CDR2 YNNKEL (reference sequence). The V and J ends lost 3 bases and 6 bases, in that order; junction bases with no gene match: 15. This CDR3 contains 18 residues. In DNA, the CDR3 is TGTGCCAGCAGCCAGACCGGTCTTCTAGCGGGAGGGGCTAGCGAGCAGTACTTC. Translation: CASSQTGLLAGGASEQYF.